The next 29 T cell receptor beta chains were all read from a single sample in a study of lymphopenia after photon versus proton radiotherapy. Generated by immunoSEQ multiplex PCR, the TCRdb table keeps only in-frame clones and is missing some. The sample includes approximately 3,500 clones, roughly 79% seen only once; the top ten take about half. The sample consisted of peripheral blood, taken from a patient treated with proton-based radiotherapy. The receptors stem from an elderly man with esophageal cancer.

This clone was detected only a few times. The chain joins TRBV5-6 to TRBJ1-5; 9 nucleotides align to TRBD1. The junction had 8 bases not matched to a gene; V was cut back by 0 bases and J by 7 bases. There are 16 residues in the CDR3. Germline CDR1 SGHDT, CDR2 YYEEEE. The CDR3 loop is CASSLGATGGLQPQHF. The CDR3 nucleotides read TGTGCCAGCAGCTTGGGGGCGACAGGGGGGTTGCAGCCCCAGCATTTT.

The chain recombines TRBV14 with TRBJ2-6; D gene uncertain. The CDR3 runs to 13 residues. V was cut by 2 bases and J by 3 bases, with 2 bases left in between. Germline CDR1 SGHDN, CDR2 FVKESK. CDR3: CASSQLGANVLTF. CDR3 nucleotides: TGTGCCAGCAGCCAACTTGGGGCCAACGTCCTGACTTTC. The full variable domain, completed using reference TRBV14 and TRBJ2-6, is EAGVTQFPSHSVIEKGQTVTLRCDPISGHDNLYWYRRVMGKEIKFLLHFVKESKQDESGMPNNRFLAERTGGTYSTLKVQPAELEDSGVYFCASSQLGANVLTFGAGSRLTVL.

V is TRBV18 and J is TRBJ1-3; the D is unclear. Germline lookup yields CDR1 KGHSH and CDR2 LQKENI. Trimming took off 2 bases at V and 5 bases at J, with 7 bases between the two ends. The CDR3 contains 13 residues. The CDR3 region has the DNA TGTGCCAGCTCACCAGGGAACCGAAACACCATATATTTT. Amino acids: CASSPGNRNTIYF.

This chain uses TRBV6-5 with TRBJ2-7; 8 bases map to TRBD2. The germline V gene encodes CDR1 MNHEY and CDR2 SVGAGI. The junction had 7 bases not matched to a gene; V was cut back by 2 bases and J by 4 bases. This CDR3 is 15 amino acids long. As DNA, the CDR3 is TGTGCCAGCAGTTACACCCCGGGGGGGGGTTACGAGCAGTACTTC. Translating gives CASSYTPGGGYEQYF.

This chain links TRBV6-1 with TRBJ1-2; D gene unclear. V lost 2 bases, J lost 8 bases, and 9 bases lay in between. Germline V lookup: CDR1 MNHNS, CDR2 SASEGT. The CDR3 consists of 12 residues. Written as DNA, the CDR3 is TGTGCCAGCAGTGAATATAGGCGCGGCTACACCTTC. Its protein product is CASSEYRRGYTF.

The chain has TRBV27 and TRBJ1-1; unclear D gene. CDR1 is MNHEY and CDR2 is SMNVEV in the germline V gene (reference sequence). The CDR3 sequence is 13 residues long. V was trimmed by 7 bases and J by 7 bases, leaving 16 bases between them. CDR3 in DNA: TGTGCCAGCAAATTCGTCTTGGAAGGTGAAGCTTTCTTT. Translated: CASKFVLEGEAFF.

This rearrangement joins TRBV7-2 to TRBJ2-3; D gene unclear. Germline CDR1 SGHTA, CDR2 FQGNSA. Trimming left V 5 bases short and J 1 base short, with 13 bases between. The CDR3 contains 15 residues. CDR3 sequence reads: CASSGPTWGTDTQYF. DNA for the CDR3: TGTGCCAGCAGCGGGCCGACCTGGGGCACAGATACGCAGTATTTT. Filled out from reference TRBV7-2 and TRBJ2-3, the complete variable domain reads GAGVSQSPSNKVTEKGKDVELRCDPISGHTALYWYRQSLGQGLEFLIYFQGNSAPDKSGLPSDRFSAERTGGSVSTLTIQRTQQEDSAVYLCASSGPTWGTDTQYFGPGTRLTVL.

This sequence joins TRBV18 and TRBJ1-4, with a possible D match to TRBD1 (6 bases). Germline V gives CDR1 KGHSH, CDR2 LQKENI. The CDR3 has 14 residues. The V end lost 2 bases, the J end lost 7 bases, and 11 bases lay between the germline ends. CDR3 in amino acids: CASSPGGAGEKLFF. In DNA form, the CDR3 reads TGTGCCAGCTCACCAGGGGGCGCAGGTGAAAAACTGTTTTTT.

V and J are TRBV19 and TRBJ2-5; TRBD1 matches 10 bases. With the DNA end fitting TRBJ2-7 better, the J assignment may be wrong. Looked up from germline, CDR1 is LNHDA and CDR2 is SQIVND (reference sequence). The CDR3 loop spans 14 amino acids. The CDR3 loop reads CASSTRQGAIEQYF. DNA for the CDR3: TGTGCCAGTAGTACCCGACAGGGGGCGATCGAGCAGTACTTC.

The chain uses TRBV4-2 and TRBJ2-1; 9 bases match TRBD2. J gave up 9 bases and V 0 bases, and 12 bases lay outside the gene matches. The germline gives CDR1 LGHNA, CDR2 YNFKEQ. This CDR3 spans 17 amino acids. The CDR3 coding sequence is TGTGCCAGCAGCCAAGATCCTCTGAGCGGGGGGTTCACTGAGCAGTTCTTC. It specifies CASSQDPLSGGFTEQFF.

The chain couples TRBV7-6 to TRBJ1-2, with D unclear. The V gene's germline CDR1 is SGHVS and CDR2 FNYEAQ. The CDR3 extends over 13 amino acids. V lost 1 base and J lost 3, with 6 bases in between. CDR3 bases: TGTGCCAGCAGCTTAGAACGGGACTATGGCTACACCTTC. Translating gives CASSLERDYGYTF.

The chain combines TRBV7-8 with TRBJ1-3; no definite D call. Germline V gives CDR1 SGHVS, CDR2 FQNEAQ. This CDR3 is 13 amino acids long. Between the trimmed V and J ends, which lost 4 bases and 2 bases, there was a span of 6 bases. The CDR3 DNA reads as TGTGCCAGCAGCTCCGGAACTGGAAACACCATATATTTT. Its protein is CASSSGTGNTIYF.

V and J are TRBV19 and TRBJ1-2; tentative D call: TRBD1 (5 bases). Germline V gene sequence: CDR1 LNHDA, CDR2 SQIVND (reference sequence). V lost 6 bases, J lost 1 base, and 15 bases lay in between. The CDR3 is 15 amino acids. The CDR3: CASSPGRALNYGYTF. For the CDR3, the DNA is TGTGCCAGTAGCCCGGGACGCGCGCTTAACTATGGCTACACCTTC. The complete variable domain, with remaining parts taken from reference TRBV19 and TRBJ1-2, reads DGGITQSPKYLFRKEGQNVTLSCEQNLNHDAMYWYRQDPGQGLRLIYYSQIVNDFQKGDIAEGYSVSREKKESFPLTVTSAQKNPTAFYLCASSPGRALNYGYTFGSGTRLTVV.

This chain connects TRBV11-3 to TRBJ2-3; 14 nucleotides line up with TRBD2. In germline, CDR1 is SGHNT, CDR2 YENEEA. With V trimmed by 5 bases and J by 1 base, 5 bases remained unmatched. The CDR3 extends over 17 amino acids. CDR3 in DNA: TGTGCCAGCAGCCCCGGGACTAGCGGGAGTCGCACAGATACGCAGTATTTT. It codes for CASSPGTSGSRTDTQYF. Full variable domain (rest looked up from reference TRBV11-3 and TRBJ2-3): EAGVVQSPRYKIIEKKQPVAFWCNPISGHNTLYWYLQNLGQGPELLIRYENEEAVDDSQLPKDRFSAERLKGVDSTLKIQPAELGDSAVYLCASSPGTSGSRTDTQYFGPGTRLTVL.

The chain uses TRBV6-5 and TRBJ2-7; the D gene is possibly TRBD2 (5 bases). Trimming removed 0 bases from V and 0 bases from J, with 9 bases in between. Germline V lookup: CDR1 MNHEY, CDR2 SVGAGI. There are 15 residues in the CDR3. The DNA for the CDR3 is TGTGCCAGCAGTTACTCGGAGGTTCCCTCCTACGAGCAGTACTTC. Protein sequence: CASSYSEVPSYEQYF.

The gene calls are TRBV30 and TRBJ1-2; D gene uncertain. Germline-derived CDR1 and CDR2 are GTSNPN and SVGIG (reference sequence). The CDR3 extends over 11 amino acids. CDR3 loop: CARRVVGGYTF. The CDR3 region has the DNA TGTGCAAGAAGGGTAGTCGGGGGCTACACCTTC.

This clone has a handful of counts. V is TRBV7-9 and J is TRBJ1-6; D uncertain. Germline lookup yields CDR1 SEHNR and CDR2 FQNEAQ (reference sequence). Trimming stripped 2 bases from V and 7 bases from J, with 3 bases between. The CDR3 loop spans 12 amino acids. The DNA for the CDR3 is TGTGCCAGCAGCTTATACAATTCACCCCTCCACTTT. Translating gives CASSLYNSPLHF.

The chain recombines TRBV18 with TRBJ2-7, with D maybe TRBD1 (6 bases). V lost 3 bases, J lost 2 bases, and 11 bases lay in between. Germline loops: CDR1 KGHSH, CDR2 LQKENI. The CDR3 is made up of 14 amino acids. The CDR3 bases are TGTGCCAGCTCACCCCGCCAGGGGACCTACGAGCAGTACTTC. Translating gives CASSPRQGTYEQYF.

This chain's CDR3 is CASSQDSSGAGVNQPQHF. The CDR3 DNA reads as TGCGCCAGCAGCCAAGATTCCAGCGGAGCCGGGGTCAATCAGCCCCAGCATTTT. The J gene is TRBJ1-5, the V gene TRBV4-1; no clear D gene. Germline CDR1 is MGHRA and CDR2 is YSYEKL. This CDR3 contains 18 residues. V was clipped by 0 bases and J by 3 bases, with 18 bases between them.

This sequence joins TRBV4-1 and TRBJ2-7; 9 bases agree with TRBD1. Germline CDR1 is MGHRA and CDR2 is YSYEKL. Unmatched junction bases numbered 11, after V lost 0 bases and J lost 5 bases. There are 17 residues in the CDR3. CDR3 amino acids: CASSQDPSGTGSHEQYF. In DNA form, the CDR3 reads TGCGCCAGCAGCCAAGATCCTTCCGGGACAGGGTCCCACGAGCAGTACTTC.

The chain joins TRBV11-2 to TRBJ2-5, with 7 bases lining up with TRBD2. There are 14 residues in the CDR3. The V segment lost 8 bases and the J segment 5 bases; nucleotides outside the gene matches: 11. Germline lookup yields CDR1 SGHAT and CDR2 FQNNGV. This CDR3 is CASGGREAGETQYF. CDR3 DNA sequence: TGTGCCAGCGGCGGACGGGAGGCGGGGGAGACCCAGTACTTC. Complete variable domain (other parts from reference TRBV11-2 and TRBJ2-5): EAGVAQSPRYKIIEKRQSVAFWCNPISGHATLYWYQQILGQGPKLLIQFQNNGVVDDSQLPKDRFSAERLKGVDSTLKIQPAKLEDSAVYLCASGGREAGETQYFGPGTRLLVL.

The CDR3 is CSGQGYEQYF. For the CDR3, the DNA is TGCAGCGGACAGGGTTACGAGCAGTACTTC. The rearrangement links TRBV29-1 to TRBJ2-7, with TRBD1 matching over 7 bases. This CDR3 has 10 residues. The germline CDR1 and CDR2 sequences are SQVTM and ANQGSEA. Losses at the gene ends were 7 bases for V and 4 bases for J; bases not matched to a gene: 1.

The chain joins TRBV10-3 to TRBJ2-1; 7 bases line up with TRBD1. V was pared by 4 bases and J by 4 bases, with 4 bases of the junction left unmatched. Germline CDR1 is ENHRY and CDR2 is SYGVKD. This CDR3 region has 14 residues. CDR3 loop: CAISAGQLYNEQFF. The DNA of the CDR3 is TGTGCCATCAGTGCGGGACAGCTATACAATGAGCAGTTCTTC.

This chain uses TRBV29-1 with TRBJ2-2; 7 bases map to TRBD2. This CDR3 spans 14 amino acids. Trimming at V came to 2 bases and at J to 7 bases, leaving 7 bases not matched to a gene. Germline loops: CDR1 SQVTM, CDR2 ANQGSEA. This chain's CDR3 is CSVEFREVDGELFF. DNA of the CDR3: TGCAGCGTTGAATTCCGGGAGGTTGACGGGGAGCTGTTTTTT.

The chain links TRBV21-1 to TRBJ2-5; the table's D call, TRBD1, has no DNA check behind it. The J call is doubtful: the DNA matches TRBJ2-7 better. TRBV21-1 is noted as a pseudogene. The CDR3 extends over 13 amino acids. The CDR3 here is CASSKGGSYEQYF. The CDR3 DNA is TGTGCCAGCAGCAAAGGGGGCAGCTACGAGCAGTACTTC.

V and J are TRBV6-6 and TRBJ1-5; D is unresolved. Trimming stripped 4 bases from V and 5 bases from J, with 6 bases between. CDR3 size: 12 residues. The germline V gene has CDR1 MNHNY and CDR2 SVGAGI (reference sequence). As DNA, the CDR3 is TGTGCCAGCAGTTTCCCCGATCAGCCCCAGCATTTT. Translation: CASSFPDQPQHF.

The DNA of the CDR3 is TGTGCCAGCAGCCAAGCGGAAGCCTACGAGCAGTACTTC. Amino acids: CASSQAEAYEQYF. The rearrangement uses TRBV4-2 and TRBJ2-7; no clear D. CDR1 LGHNA and CDR2 YNFKEQ come from the germline V gene. V lost 1 base, J lost 2 bases, and 6 bases lay in between. The CDR3 has 13 residues.

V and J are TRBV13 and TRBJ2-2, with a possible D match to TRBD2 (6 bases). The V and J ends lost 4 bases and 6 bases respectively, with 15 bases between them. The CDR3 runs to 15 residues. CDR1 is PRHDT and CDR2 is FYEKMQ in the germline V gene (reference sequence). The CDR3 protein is CASSSPGVGAGELFF. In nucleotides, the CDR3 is TGTGCCAGCAGCTCGCCGGGGGTCGGAGCCGGGGAGCTGTTTTTT.

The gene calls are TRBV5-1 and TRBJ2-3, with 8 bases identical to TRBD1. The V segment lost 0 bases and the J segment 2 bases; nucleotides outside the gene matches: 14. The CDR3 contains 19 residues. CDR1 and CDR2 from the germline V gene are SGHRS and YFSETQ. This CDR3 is CASSLDTGQGHLDTDTQYF. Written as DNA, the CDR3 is TGCGCCAGCAGCTTGGACACCGGACAGGGCCATTTAGACACAGATACGCAGTATTTT.